A single sample is the source of the 13 T cell receptor beta chains below, sequenced in a study of cytomegalovirus exposure and HLA in healthy donors (dated by TCRdb to about 2017). The library was obtained by the immunoSEQ multiplex PCR assay. A mixture of 60 forward primers for TCR Vbeta segments and 13 reverse primers for TCR Jbeta segments was used in the multiplex PCR. TCRdb took over this immuneACCESS table, retaining in-frame rearrangements with V and J assigned. Such tables are incomplete; in checked studies, under half of the missing clones stem from an unresolved V gene, and the remainder is unexplained. The table for this sample lists around 180,000 clones; approximately 84% of them were counted only once. The leading ten clones occupy about 0.25% of the sample. The specimen was PBMCs. These receptor sequences come from a boy younger than 18 in good health and CMV-seronegative.

V gene TRBV7-2 combines with J gene TRBJ2-7; TRBD2 matches at 10 bases. Germline CDR1 is SGHTA and CDR2 is FQGNSA. The J segment lost 5 bases and the V segment lost 5 bases, leaving 9 bases of the junction unmatched. This CDR3 spans 15 amino acids. CDR3 nucleotides: TGTGCCAGCAGCGGGGCTAGCGGGGGTAGGAACGAGCAGTACTTC. Its translation is CASSGASGGRNEQYF.

The chain has TRBV10-3 and TRBJ1-1; D unclear. With 0 bases removed from V and 0 bases from J, the gap between germline ends came to 11 bases. This CDR3 region has 16 residues. Per germline, CDR1 ENHRY and CDR2 SYGVKD. The chain's CDR3 is CAISESRGDMNTEAFF. In DNA, the CDR3 is TGTGCCATCAGTGAGTCCCGGGGAGACATGAACACTGAAGCTTTCTTT.

The chain links TRBV28 to TRBJ2-1; D remains unclear. The CDR3 is made up of 14 amino acids. Germline CDR1 reads MDHEN; CDR2 reads SYDVKM. V shed 2 bases and J shed 6 bases, with 11 bases lying between them. The CDR3 here is CASSLGLSLNEQFF. The CDR3 DNA reads as TGTGCCAGCAGTTTAGGGCTATCTCTCAATGAGCAGTTCTTC.

This chain's CDR3 is CASTPSGYNEQFF. The CDR3 DNA reads TGTGCCAGCACTCCAAGCGGCTACAATGAGCAGTTCTTC. This chain joins TRBV9 and TRBJ2-1; tentative D call: TRBD2 (5 bases). V was pared by 6 bases and J by 3 bases, with 10 bases between. The CDR3 length is 13 residues. CDR1 is SGDLS, CDR2 YYNGEE, per germline.

V usage is TRBV5-4 and J usage is TRBJ2-3; D not resolved. This CDR3 has 11 amino acids. Germline V gives CDR1 SGHNT, CDR2 YYREEE (reference sequence). The ends were cut back, 5 bases at V and 2 bases at J, with 3 bases in the middle. CDR3 region: CASSITDTQYF. CDR3 bases: TGTGCCAGCAGTATCACAGATACGCAGTATTTT.

This sequence joins TRBV9 and TRBJ2-1; possibly TRBD2 for D (5 bases). The ends were cut back, 2 bases at V and 9 bases at J, with 15 bases in the middle. CDR1 is SGDLS and CDR2 is YYNGEE in the germline V gene. The CDR3 consists of 14 residues. The CDR3 DNA follows: TGTGCCAGCAGCGTCCAACTGGACTGGGGTGAGCAGTTCTTC. This sequence encodes CASSVQLDWGEQFF.

The J gene is TRBJ2-7, the V gene TRBV6-1; no reliable D call. Per the germline V gene, CDR1 is MNHNS and CDR2 is SASEGT. The V end lost 10 bases, the J end lost 2 bases, and 15 bases lay between the germline ends. The length of the CDR3 is 13 residues. For the CDR3, the DNA is TGTGCCATCAAAATCACCGGTCCCTACGAGCAGTACTTC. It yields the protein CAIKITGPYEQYF.

The V gene is TRBV5-1, the J gene TRBJ1-2, with D maybe TRBD1 (5 bases). Germline-derived CDR1 and CDR2 are SGHRS and YFSETQ. The CDR3 is made up of 15 amino acids. V shed 0 bases and J shed 7 bases, with 16 bases lying between them. The DNA for the CDR3 is TGCGCCAGCAGCTTGGATAATATAGGCGGGGGTGGCTACACCTTC. Protein: CASSLDNIGGGGYTF.

V gene TRBV28 combines with J gene TRBJ2-5; D remains ambiguous. With the DNA end fitting TRBJ2-7 better, the J assignment may be wrong. This CDR3 spans 14 amino acids. Germline V CDR1 and CDR2: MDHEN, SYDVKM. CDR3 sequence: CASSLSPGGYEQYF. In nucleotides, the CDR3 is TGTGCCAGCAGTTTATCCCCCGGCGGCTACGAGCAGTACTTC.

The chain uses TRBV5-6 and TRBJ2-5, with TRBD2 matching 8 bases. Trimming cost V 2 bases and J 4 bases; bases outside gene matches: 4. This CDR3 is 14 amino acids long. CDR1 is SGHDT and CDR2 is YYEEEE in the germline V gene. CDR3 sequence reads: CASSFPGLGETQYF. CDR3 DNA sequence: TGTGCCAGCAGCTTCCCGGGACTAGGAGAGACCCAGTACTTC.

V is TRBV7-9 and J is TRBJ1-2, with D unresolved. Germline V CDR1 and CDR2: SEHNR, FQNEAQ (reference sequence). V was clipped by 5 bases and J by 3 bases, with 16 bases between them. The CDR3 contains 15 residues. The CDR3 nucleotides read TGTGCCAGCAGCCCCCCATCAGTTTCGCACTATGGCTACACCTTC. Its translation is CASSPPSVSHYGYTF.

This clone was counted between two and nine times. The chain employs TRBV19 and TRBJ2-7, with D possibly being TRBD2 (5 bases). Germline CDR1 reads LNHDA; CDR2 reads SQIVND (reference sequence). The CDR3 extends over 15 amino acids. Trimming stripped 6 bases from V and 2 bases from J, with 17 bases between. Here the CDR3 DNA reads TGTGCCAGTAGAGCAAGAAAGGAGGCCCCCTACGAGCAGTACTTC. The encoded protein is CASRARKEAPYEQYF.

V is TRBV27 and J is TRBJ1-5, with a weak D call TRBD1 (6 bases). The CDR3 has 14 amino acids. V was clipped by 6 bases and J by 2 bases, with 11 bases between them. Germline-derived CDR1 and CDR2 are MNHEY and SMNVEV (reference sequence). The CDR3 region has the DNA TGTGCCAGCAGCGGGGAGGGGGGCAATCAGCCCCAGCATTTT. It specifies CASSGEGGNQPQHF.